This entry lists 10 T cell receptor beta chains sequenced from one sample in a study of chemoradiotherapy in HPV16-positive cancers. Assay: immunoSEQ multiplex PCR; the TCRdb copy retains only in-frame clones and omits some. The sample contains roughly 20,000 clones, roughly 80% of which appear only once. This material consisted of blood, taken from a patient who underwent chemoradiotherapy. These TCRs come from a human donor with HPV-associated anogenital cancer.

This sequence joins TRBV5-1 and TRBJ1-1; TRBD1 matches 9 bases. CDR1 SGHRS and CDR2 YFSETQ come from the germline V gene. J gave up 5 bases and V 4 bases, and 6 bases lay outside the gene matches. CDR3 length: 14 residues. This CDR3 is CASSPGQGGTEAFF. The CDR3 bases are TGCGCCAGCAGCCCGGGACAGGGTGGGACTGAAGCTTTCTTT.

The chain links TRBV2 to TRBJ2-1; no reliable D call. The CDR3 is 11 amino acids. V was pared by 8 bases and J by 5 bases, with 7 bases between. Looked up from germline, CDR1 is SNHLY and CDR2 is FYNNEI. CDR3 in DNA: TGTGCCAGCGCCCGGGACAATGAGCAGTTCTTC. This sequence encodes CASARDNEQFF.

The V call is TRBV2, the J call TRBJ2-1; no reliable D call. The CDR3 has 13 amino acids. The germline V gene encodes CDR1 SNHLY and CDR2 FYNNEI. The V gene lost 1 base and the J gene lost 1 base, with 2 bases spanning the gap. Here the CDR3 DNA reads TGTGCCAGCAGTGAAGAGTCCTACAATGAGCAGTTCTTC. Protein product: CASSEESYNEQFF.

This chain joins TRBV11-3 and TRBJ2-2, with D perhaps matching TRBD1 or TRBD2 (5 bases each). Trimming shortened V by 1 base and J by 6 bases, and 9 bases separated the two germline ends. Per the germline V gene, CDR1 is SGHNT and CDR2 is YENEEA. This CDR3 has 14 amino acids. The CDR3, as DNA: TGTGCCAGCAGCTTAGGAGGGGTTTCCGGGGAGCTGTTTTTT. It translates to CASSLGGVSGELFF.

The genes are TRBV4-1 and TRBJ1-5, with D uncertain. The CDR3 sequence is 15 residues long. Trimming took 5 bases from V and 3 from J, leaving 14 bases between them. The germline gives CDR1 MGHRA, CDR2 YSYEKL. CDR3 nucleotide sequence: TGCGCCAGCAGCAAGGAACACGGAATCAATCAGCCCCAGCATTTT. Residues: CASSKEHGINQPQHF.

The CDR3 spells CASSELAGPYNEQFF. CDR3 sequence (DNA): TGTGCCAGCAGTGAACTAGCGGGGCCCTACAATGAGCAGTTCTTC. The chain links TRBV2 to TRBJ2-1; 9 bases fit TRBD2. CDR1 is SNHLY, CDR2 FYNNEI, per germline. The CDR3 is 15 amino acids. V trimming: 2 bases; J trimming: 2 bases; junction bases outside the gene matches: 1.

This chain connects TRBV9 to TRBJ2-2; D tentatively fits TRBD1 or TRBD2 (6 bases each). Germline assignment: CDR1 SGDLS and CDR2 YYNGEE. The CDR3 length is 16 residues. Deletions cut 4 bases from V and 3 bases from J, with 16 bases between. As DNA, the CDR3 is TGTGCCAGCAGCTCTCCTGGGGGGCTTCACACCGGGGAGCTGTTTTTT. It yields the protein CASSSPGGLHTGELFF. The full variable domain, with the rest looked up from reference TRBV9 and TRBJ2-2, is DSGVTQTPKHLITATGQRVTLRCSPRSGDLSVYWYQQSLDQGLQFLIQYYNGEERAKGNILERFSAQQFPDLHSELNLSSLELGDSALYFCASSSPGGLHTGELFFGEGSRLTVL.

This clone came up a few times. V and J are TRBV6-5 and TRBJ2-3, with TRBD2 matching 13 bases. The CDR3 contains 15 residues. CDR1 and CDR2 from the germline V gene are MNHEY and SVGAGI. The V gene end was trimmed by 5 bases and the J gene end by 3 bases; junction bases not matched to a gene: 2. The DNA of the CDR3 is TGTGCCAGCAGTACGGGACTAGCGGGAACAGATACGCAGTATTTT. Translation: CASSTGLAGTDTQYF.

This clone was recorded once. The J gene is TRBJ1-4, the V gene TRBV11-2, with D tentatively TRBD1 (6 bases). Germline V lookup: CDR1 SGHAT, CDR2 FQNNGV. V lost 5 bases and J lost 8, with 18 bases in between. CDR3 length: 15 residues. CDR3 sequence reads: CASSENSGVGEKLFF. The DNA for the CDR3 is TGTGCCAGCAGCGAAAACTCAGGGGTGGGGGAAAAACTGTTTTTT. The complete variable domain, with remaining parts taken from reference TRBV11-2 and TRBJ1-4, reads EAGVAQSPRYKIIEKRQSVAFWCNPISGHATLYWYQQILGQGPKLLIQFQNNGVVDDSQLPKDRFSAERLKGVDSTLKIQPAKLEDSAVYLCASSENSGVGEKLFFGSGTQLSVL.

The chain couples TRBV11-2 to TRBJ2-1; TRBD2 matches 14 bases. V dropped 6 bases and J dropped 9; count of bases not matched to a gene: 7. Germline loops: CDR1 SGHAT, CDR2 FQNNGV. The CDR3 runs 15 residues. The CDR3 DNA sequence: TGTGCCAGCAGGCCGACTAGCGGGGGGGTTGGTGAGCAGTTCTTC. This codes for CASRPTSGGVGEQFF.